This T cell receptor beta chain was sequenced during a study of T cell clusters in autoimmune cytopenias. Germline V gene sequence: CDR1 SGHNT, CDR2 YENEEA. The CDR3 contains 14 residues. TRB was amplified by touch-down multiplex PCR, primer pools A and B combined. With the multiplex PCR reads reprocessed, TCRdb shows one record per CDR3 protein and no DNA. The sample data list 5,800 or so distinct CDR3 sequences. TRB amplification used approximately 0.25 ug of peripheral blood genomic DNA. This TCR was recovered from a human donor with an autoimmune cytopenia or autoimmune hepatitis (not recorded which). The sample consisted of peripheral blood. This rearrangement joins TRBV11-3 to TRBJ2-5. CDR3 loop: CASSLGGREETQYF. The whole variable domain, filled in from reference TRBV11-3 and TRBJ2-5, reads EAGVVQSPRYKIIEKKQPVAFWCNPISGHNTLYWYLQNLGQGPELLIRYENEEAVDDSQLPKDRFSAERLKGVDSTLKIQPAELGDSAVYLCASSLGGREETQYFGPGTRLLVL.